Presented here are 10 T cell receptor beta chains from one specimen sequenced in a study of PD-1 blockade in mismatch repair-deficient tumors. Repertoires were generated with immunoSEQ multiplex PCR, while TCRdb's copy carries only in-frame clones and drops some. The sample contains tens of thousands of clones, under 85% of which appear only once. The material sequenced was peripheral blood, taken 12 weeks after starting pembrolizumab. The receptors shown here come from an adult with mismatch repair-deficient cancer.

The chain links TRBV2 to TRBJ2-3; 8 positions agree with TRBD1. The V gene end was trimmed by 6 bases and the J gene end by 11 bases; junction bases not matched to a gene: 10. The CDR3 consists of 13 residues. Germline loops: CDR1 SNHLY, CDR2 FYNNEI. CDR3 sequence reads: CASSLTQDRVQYF. The DNA of the CDR3 is TGTGCCAGCAGCCTCACCCAGGACAGGGTGCAGTATTTT.

This sequence joins TRBV29-1 and TRBJ1-5; no definite D call. CDR1 and CDR2 (germline): SQVTM, ANQGSEA. The germline V and J ends were trimmed by 4 bases and 2 bases, with 15 bases remaining between them. The CDR3 has 15 residues. The CDR3, as DNA: TGCAGCGTTGCCGACGGGGTTCTCGGCAATCAGCCCCAGCATTTT. Its translation is CSVADGVLGNQPQHF.

The rearrangement joins TRBV11-2 to TRBJ2-3, with a weak D call TRBD2 (7 bases). CDR3 length equals 17 residues. Trimming shortened V by 3 bases and J by 4 bases, and 20 bases separated the two germline ends. The germline gives CDR1 SGHAT, CDR2 FQNNGV. The CDR3 DNA reads as TGTGCCAGCAGCTTTGAAACAGGGAGGGGTAGCGCAGATACGCAGTATTTT. Translation gives CASSFETGRGSADTQYF.

The chain carries TRBV7-3 and TRBJ2-3; 10 bases are shared with TRBD1. The V gene's germline CDR1 is SGHTA and CDR2 FQGTGA. V shed 5 bases and J 1 base; nucleotides not matched to a gene: 3. The CDR3 is made up of 15 amino acids. The CDR3: CASSPGTGGTDTQYF. In DNA, the CDR3 is TGTGCCAGCAGCCCCGGGACAGGGGGCACAGATACGCAGTATTTT.

CDR3 nucleotides: TGTGCCAGTAGTGACGGAACGAACACTGAAGCTTTCTTT. Residues: CASSDGTNTEAFF. This chain uses TRBV19 with TRBJ1-1; D is ambiguous. Trimming took 5 bases from V and 1 from J, leaving 8 bases between them. The V gene's germline CDR1 is LNHDA and CDR2 SQIVND (reference sequence). The length of the CDR3 is 13 residues.

This clone turned up a few times. J is TRBJ2-3 and V is TRBV6-4, with TRBD2 identical over 9 bases. After removal of 2 bases from V and 2 bases from J, the junction contained 5 bases not matched to a gene. This CDR3 contains 16 residues. CDR1 and CDR2 (germline): MRHNA, SNTAGT. DNA of the CDR3: TGTGCCAGCAGTGACCACGCGGGAGGGCCCACAGATACGCAGTATTTT. Encoded protein: CASSDHAGGPTDTQYF.

The chain recombines TRBV30 with TRBJ2-5; maybe TRBD2 (5 bases). The CDR3 spans 17 residues. In germline, CDR1 is GTSNPN, CDR2 SVGIG (reference sequence). V lost 0 bases and J 0 bases, leaving 17 bases between the germline ends. The CDR3 reads CAWSVGVGWRDQETQYF. The CDR3 region has the DNA TGTGCCTGGAGTGTTGGGGTCGGGTGGCGGGACCAAGAGACCCAGTACTTC.

The rearrangement joins TRBV10-3 to TRBJ1-3; D not resolved. This CDR3 region has 14 residues. Germline V gives CDR1 ENHRY, CDR2 SYGVKD. Trimming took off 3 bases at V and 0 bases at J, with 6 bases between the two ends. The CDR3 here is CAISDRSSGNTIYF. The CDR3 DNA reads as TGTGCCATCAGTGACAGAAGCTCTGGAAACACCATATATTTT.

The chain carries TRBV7-2 and TRBJ1-2; D remains unclear. The germline gives CDR1 SGHTA, CDR2 FQGNSA. CDR3 size: 13 residues. With 0 bases removed from V and 6 bases from J, the gap between germline ends came to 8 bases. CDR3 loop: CASSLADRDGYTF. The CDR3 DNA sequence: TGTGCCAGCAGCTTAGCTGATAGGGATGGCTACACCTTC.

V usage is TRBV2 and J usage is TRBJ2-3, with 8 bases aligning to TRBD2. Unmatched junction bases numbered 5, after V lost 9 bases and J lost 0 bases. The CDR3 is made up of 14 amino acids. Germline V CDR1 and CDR2: SNHLY, FYNNEI. The DNA for the CDR3 is TGTGCCAGTTTGTCTAGCGGGAGCACAGATACGCAGTATTTT. It is translated as CASLSSGSTDTQYF.